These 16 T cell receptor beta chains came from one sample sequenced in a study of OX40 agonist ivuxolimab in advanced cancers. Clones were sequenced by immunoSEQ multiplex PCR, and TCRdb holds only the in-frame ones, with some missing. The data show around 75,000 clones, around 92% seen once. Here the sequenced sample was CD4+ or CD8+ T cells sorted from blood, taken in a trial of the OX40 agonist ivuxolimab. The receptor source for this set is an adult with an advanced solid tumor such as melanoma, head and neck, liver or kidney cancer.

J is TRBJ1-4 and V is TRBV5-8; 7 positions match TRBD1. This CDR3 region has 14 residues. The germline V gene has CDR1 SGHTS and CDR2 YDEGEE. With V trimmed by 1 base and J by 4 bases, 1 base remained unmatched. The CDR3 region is CASSLTGVNEKLFF. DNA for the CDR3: TGTGCCAGCAGCTTGACAGGGGTTAATGAAAAACTGTTTTTT.

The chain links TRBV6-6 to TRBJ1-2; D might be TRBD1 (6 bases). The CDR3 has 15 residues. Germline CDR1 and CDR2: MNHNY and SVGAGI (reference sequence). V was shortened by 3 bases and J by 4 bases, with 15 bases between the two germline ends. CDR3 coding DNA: TGTGCCAGCAGTTATGGGCGCGACAGGTCCTATGGCTACACCTTC. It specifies CASSYGRDRSYGYTF.

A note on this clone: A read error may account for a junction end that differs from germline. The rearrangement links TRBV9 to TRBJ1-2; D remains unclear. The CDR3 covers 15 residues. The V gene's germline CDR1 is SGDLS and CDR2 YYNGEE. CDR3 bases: TGTGCCAGCAGCGTAGCTCTAAGGAGTAACAATGGCTACACCTTC. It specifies CASSVALRSNNGYTF.

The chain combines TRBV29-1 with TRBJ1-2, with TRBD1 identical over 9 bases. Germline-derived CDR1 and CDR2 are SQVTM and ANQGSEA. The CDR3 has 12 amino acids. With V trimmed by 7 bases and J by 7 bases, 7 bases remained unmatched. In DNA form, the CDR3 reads TGCAGCGCGCTACAGGGGGCGGGTGGCTACACCTTC. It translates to CSALQGAGGYTF. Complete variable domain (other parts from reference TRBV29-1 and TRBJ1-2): SAVISQKPSRDICQRGTSLTIQCQVDSQVTMMFWYRQQPGQSLTLIATANQGSEATYESGFVIDKFPISRPNLTFSTLTVSNMSPEDSSIYLCSALQGAGGYTFGSGTRLTVV.

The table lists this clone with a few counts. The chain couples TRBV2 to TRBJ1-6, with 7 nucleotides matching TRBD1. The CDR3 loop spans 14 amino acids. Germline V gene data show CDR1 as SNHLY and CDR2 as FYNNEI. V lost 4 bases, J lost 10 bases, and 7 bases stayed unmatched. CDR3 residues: CASSVEGGGSPLHF. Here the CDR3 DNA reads TGTGCCAGCAGTGTGGAAGGGGGCGGCTCACCCCTCCACTTT.

The CDR3 DNA follows: TGCAGCGTTGTTACGGGACAGTCAAATGAAAAACTGTTTTTT. Its protein product is CSVVTGQSNEKLFF. This rearrangement joins TRBV29-1 to TRBJ1-4, with 7 bases fitting TRBD1. CDR3 size: 14 residues. V lost 4 bases, J lost 5 bases, and 7 bases stayed unmatched. Germline CDR1 SQVTM, CDR2 ANQGSEA. Variable domain in full (rest from reference TRBV29-1 and TRBJ1-4): SAVISQKPSRDICQRGTSLTIQCQVDSQVTMMFWYRQQPGQSLTLIATANQGSEATYESGFVIDKFPISRPNLTFSTLTVSNMSPEDSSIYLCSVVTGQSNEKLFFGSGTQLSVL.

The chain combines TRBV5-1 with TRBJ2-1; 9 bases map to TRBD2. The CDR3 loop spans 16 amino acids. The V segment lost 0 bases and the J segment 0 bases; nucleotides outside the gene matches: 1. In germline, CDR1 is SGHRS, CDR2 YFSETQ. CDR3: CASSLGGGDSYNEQFF. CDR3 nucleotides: TGCGCCAGCAGCTTGGGCGGGGGGGACTCCTACAATGAGCAGTTCTTC.

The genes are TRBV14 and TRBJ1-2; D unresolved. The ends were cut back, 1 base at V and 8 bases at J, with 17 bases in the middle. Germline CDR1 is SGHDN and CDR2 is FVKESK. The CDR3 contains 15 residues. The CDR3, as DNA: TGTGCCAGCAGCCAAGTTTCGATTTTCCGGGGAGGCTACACCTTC. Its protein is CASSQVSIFRGGYTF.

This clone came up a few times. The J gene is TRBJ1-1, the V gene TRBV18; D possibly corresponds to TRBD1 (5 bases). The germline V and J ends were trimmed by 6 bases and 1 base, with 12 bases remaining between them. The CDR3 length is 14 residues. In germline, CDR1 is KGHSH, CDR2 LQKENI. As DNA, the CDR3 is TGTGCCAGCTCTCGCAGGGCTCCGAACACTGAAGCTTTCTTT. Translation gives CASSRRAPNTEAFF.

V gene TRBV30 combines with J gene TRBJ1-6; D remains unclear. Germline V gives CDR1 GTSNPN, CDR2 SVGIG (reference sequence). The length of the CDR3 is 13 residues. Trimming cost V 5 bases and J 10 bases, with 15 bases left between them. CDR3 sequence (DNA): TGTGCCTGGCAGTGGGAGTTTCGATCACCCCTCCACTTT. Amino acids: CAWQWEFRSPLHF.

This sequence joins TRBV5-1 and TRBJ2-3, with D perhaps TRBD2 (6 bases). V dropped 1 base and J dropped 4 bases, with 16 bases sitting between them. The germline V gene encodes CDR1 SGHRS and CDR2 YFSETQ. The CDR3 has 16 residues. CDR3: CASSLIRPGGADTQYF. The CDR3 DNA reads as TGCGCCAGCAGCTTGATACGGCCCGGAGGGGCAGATACGCAGTATTTT.

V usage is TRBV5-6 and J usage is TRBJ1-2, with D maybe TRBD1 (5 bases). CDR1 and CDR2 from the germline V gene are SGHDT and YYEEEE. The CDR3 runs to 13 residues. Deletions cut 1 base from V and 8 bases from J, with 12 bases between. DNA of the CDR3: TGTGCCAGCAGCTTGAGGGGTCTGTGGGGCTACACCTTC. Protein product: CASSLRGLWGYTF.

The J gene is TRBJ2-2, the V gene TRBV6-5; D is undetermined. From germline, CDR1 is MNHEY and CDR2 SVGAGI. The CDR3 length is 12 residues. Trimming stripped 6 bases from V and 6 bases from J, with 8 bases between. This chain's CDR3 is CASREISGELFF. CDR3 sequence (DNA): TGTGCCAGCAGGGAAATATCCGGGGAGCTGTTTTTT.

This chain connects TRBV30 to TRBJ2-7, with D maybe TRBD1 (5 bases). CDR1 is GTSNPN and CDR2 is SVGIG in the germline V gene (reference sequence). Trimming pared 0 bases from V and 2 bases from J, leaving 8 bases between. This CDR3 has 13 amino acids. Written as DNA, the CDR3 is TGTGCCTGGAGTGTGGGGCGAACCTACGAGCAGTACTTC. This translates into CAWSVGRTYEQYF.

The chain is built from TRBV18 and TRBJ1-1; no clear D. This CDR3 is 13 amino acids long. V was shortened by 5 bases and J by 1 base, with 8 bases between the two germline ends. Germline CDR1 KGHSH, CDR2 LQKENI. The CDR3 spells CASSNWWNTEAFF. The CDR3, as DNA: TGTGCCAGCTCAAATTGGTGGAACACTGAAGCTTTCTTT.

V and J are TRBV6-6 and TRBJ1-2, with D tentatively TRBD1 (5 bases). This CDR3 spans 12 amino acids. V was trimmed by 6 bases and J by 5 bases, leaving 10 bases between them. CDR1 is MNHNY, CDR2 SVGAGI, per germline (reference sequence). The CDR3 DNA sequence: TGTGCCAGCAGCCTGGGGGGGTATGGCTACACCTTC. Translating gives CASSLGGYGYTF.